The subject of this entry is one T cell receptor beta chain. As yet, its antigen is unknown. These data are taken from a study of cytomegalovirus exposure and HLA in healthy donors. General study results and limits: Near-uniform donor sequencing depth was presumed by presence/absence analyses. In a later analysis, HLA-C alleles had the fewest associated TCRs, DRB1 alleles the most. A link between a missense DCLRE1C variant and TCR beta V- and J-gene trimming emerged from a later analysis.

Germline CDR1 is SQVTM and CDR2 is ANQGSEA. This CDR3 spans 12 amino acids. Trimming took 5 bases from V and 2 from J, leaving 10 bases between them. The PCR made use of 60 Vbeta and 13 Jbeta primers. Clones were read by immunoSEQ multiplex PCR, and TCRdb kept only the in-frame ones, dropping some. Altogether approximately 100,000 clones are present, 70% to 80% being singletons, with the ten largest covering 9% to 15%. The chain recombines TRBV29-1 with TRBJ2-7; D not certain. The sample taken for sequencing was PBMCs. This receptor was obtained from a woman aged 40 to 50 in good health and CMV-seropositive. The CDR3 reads CSVSEQPYEQYF. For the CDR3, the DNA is TGCAGCGTTTCAGAACAGCCCTACGAGCAGTACTTC.